These 6 T cell receptor beta chains originate from one sample sequenced in a study of cytomegalovirus exposure and HLA in healthy donors. PCR involved 60 Vbeta and 13 Jbeta primers. Libraries were prepared by immunoSEQ multiplex PCR; TCRdb keeps only in-frame clonotypes and omits some of them. The table lists 150,000 to 200,000 clones, approximately 85% of them singletons, with almost 9.5% in the top ten. Source material: PBMCs. The receptors here all came from a man between 18 and 35 years old in good health and CMV-seropositive.

The chain employs TRBV6-6 and TRBJ2-7; D ambiguous. Germline assignment: CDR1 MNHNY and CDR2 SVGAGI (reference sequence). The CDR3 has 14 residues. The ends were cut back, 6 bases at V and 2 bases at J, with 14 bases in the middle. In nucleotides, the CDR3 is TGTGCCAGCAGGAGAGAGCCAATTCCCTACGAGCAGTACTTC. This gives the protein CASRREPIPYEQYF.

The V and J genes are TRBV5-6 and TRBJ1-4; D is unclear. With 2 bases removed from V and 5 bases from J, the gap between germline ends came to 13 bases. This CDR3 is built from 15 residues. The V gene's germline CDR1 is SGHDT and CDR2 YYEEEE. The CDR3 DNA reads as TGTGCCAGCAGCTTACCAGGATCTTTAAATGAAAAACTGTTTTTT. Encoded protein: CASSLPGSLNEKLFF.

The chain links TRBV5-4 to TRBJ1-2; perhaps TRBD1 as D (5 bases). The germline CDR1 and CDR2 sequences are SGHNT and YYREEE (reference sequence). The CDR3 contains 18 residues. The V gene lost 3 bases and the J gene lost 0 bases, with 21 bases spanning the gap. The chain's CDR3 is CASSYLGGQVLANYGYTF. The CDR3 bases are TGTGCCAGCAGCTATTTGGGAGGACAAGTGCTCGCTAACTATGGCTACACCTTC.

J is TRBJ1-1 and V is TRBV19; D is possibly TRBD1 (6 bases). Trimming removed 0 bases from V and 2 bases from J, with 10 bases in between. The CDR3 spans 15 residues. The germline CDR1 and CDR2 sequences are LNHDA and SQIVND (reference sequence). The chain's CDR3 is CASSIDSGVNTEAFF. The CDR3 DNA sequence: TGTGCCAGTAGTATAGACTCAGGGGTAAACACTGAAGCTTTCTTT.

The chain joins TRBV29-1 to TRBJ1-2, with 9 positions matching TRBD1. The J segment lost 6 bases and the V segment lost 4 bases, leaving 9 bases of the junction unmatched. Germline values: CDR1 SQVTM, CDR2 ANQGSEA. The CDR3 length is 14 residues. This CDR3 reads CSVVDRGTVDGYTF. CDR3 coding DNA: TGCAGCGTTGTGGACAGGGGAACCGTCGATGGCTACACCTTC.

The chain links TRBV19 to TRBJ2-1; 11 bases match TRBD2. CDR1 is LNHDA, CDR2 SQIVND, per germline (reference sequence). The CDR3 runs to 16 residues. After removal of 3 bases from V and 1 base from J, the junction contained 2 bases not matched to a gene. Here the CDR3 DNA reads TGTGCCAGTAGTATCAGGACTAGCGGGTCCTACAATGAGCAGTTCTTC. This sequence encodes CASSIRTSGSYNEQFF.